The TCR beta chain under discussion was sequenced for a study of control samples from healthy donors and cancer patients. The repertoire was sequenced with immunoSEQ multiplex PCR; TCRdb's copy has only in-frame clones and lacks some. In the table there are roughly 100,000 clones, 83% of which are singletons. CDR1 LGHNA and CDR2 YNFKEQ come from the germline V gene. Trimming pared 5 bases from V and 1 base from J, leaving 7 bases between. The CDR3 spans 13 residues. This TCR was recovered from a woman aged 45 to 65 in good health. This chain uses TRBV4-2 with TRBJ2-3; no definite D call. The sample taken for sequencing was blood. CDR3 sequence reads: CASSSPGTDTQYF. In DNA, the CDR3 is TGTGCCAGCAGCTCCCCAGGCACAGATACGCAGTATTTT.